The rows below give T cell receptor beta chains drawn from one sample of a study of blood T cell repertoires in COVID-19. Using immunoSEQ multiplex PCR, the repertoire was profiled, and TCRdb retains in-frame clones only, with some absent. This table has over 150,000 clones, about three quarters appearing once. Sample: peripheral blood. These receptors came from a man aged 70 or older with acute or convalescent COVID-19. CDR3s include the opening cysteine and the closing phenylalanine or tryptophan. A D gene is named only where the DNA matches it firmly. A clone size is listed for some rows: how often the clone was seen (once, few, many), or a class if it is expanded.

clone_size j_call v_call d_call cdr3_aa cdr3_nt
once TRBJ1-1 TRBV6-5 - CASRVGGGDTEAFF TGTGCCAGCAGAGTGGGGGGGGGAGACACTGAAGCTTTCTTT
few TRBJ1-2 TRBV3-1/TRBV3-2 - CASSYDRNYGYTF TGTGCCAGCAGCTACGACAGAAACTATGGCTACACCTTC
- TRBJ1-6 TRBV5-4 TRBD1 CASSLALTTTGRDSPLHF TGTGCCAGCAGCTTGGCCCTAACAACGACAGGGCGAGATTCACCCCTCCACTTT
many TRBJ1-2 TRBV19 - CASSIGSRLQGGYTF TGTGCCAGTAGTATAGGGTCCAGACTACAGGGTGGCTACACCTTC
- TRBJ1-5 TRBV23-1 - CASNRPQGPSNQPQHF TGCGCCAGCAATCGCCCTCAGGGCCCTAGCAATCAGCCCCAGCATTTT
once TRBJ2-1 TRBV28 TRBD2 CASSRREMRLAGAIF TGTGCCAGCAGCCGCCGGGAAATGCGTCTAGCGGGGGCGATCTTC
- TRBJ2-7 TRBV5-4 - CASSPFGPQGSYEQYF TGTGCCAGCAGCCCATTCGGCCCACAGGGCTCCTACGAGCAGTACTTC
- TRBJ2-1 TRBV18 TRBD2 CASSLRTSGSSYNEQFF TGTGCCAGCTCACTTCGGACTAGCGGAAGCTCCTACAATGAGCAGTTCTTC
- TRBJ1-1 TRBV30 - CAYEDRRYTEAFF TGTGCCTATGAAGACAGGAGGTACACTGAAGCTTTCTTT
once TRBJ2-5 TRBV6-5 TRBD1 CASPHQGQGEETQYF TGTGCCAGCCCCCACCAGGGACAGGGGGAAGAGACCCAGTACTTC
few TRBJ2-1 TRBV11-3 TRBD2 CASSSTTSGSQFF TGTGCCAGCAGCTCGACGACTAGCGGGAGCCAGTTCTTC
few TRBJ1-5 TRBV19 TRBD1 CASSTQGGLNQPQHF TGTGCCAGTAGTACCCAGGGGGGCCTCAATCAGCCCCAGCATTTT
- TRBJ1-2 TRBV6-5 TRBD1 CASSYSPQGSLYGYTF TGTGCCAGCAGTTACTCGCCACAGGGGAGTCTCTATGGCTACACCTTC
- TRBJ2-1 TRBV6-5 TRBD2 CATVLAGATNEQFF TGTGCCACCGTCCTAGCGGGAGCTACCAATGAGCAGTTCTTC
few TRBJ2-1 TRBV9 TRBD1 CASSIFDRGRANEQFF TGTGCCAGCAGCATCTTCGACAGGGGTAGGGCCAATGAGCAGTTCTTC
once TRBJ2-5 TRBV6-5 TRBD1 CASSYFGQGWTETQYF TGTGCCAGCAGTTATTTCGGACAGGGCTGGACAGAGACCCAGTACTTC
- TRBJ2-7 TRBV11-3 TRBD1 CASSSTGESGYEQYF TGTGCCAGCAGCTCGACAGGGGAAAGTGGGTACGAGCAGTACTTC
- TRBJ2-7 TRBV24-1 - CATSEQGRSYEQYF TGTGCCACCAGTGAGCAGGGGAGAAGCTACGAGCAGTACTTC
- TRBJ2-2 TRBV5-8 TRBD1 CASTDLRTGQTGELFF TGTGCCAGCACTGACCTTCGGACAGGGCAGACCGGGGAGCTGTTTTTT
- TRBJ2-5 TRBV5-6 TRBD1 CASSRWDSSQETQYF TGTGCCAGCAGCCGATGGGACAGTTCCCAAGAGACCCAGTACTTC
- TRBJ1-5 TRBV6-2/TRBV6-3 - CASSYQGQPQHF TGTGCCAGCAGTTACCAGGGCCAGCCCCAGCATTTT
- TRBJ2-3 TRBV5-1 TRBD2 CASSLGSAGVPTDTQYF TGCGCCAGCAGCTTGGGCTCCGCGGGGGTACCGACAGATACGCAGTATTTT
- TRBJ2-7 TRBV27 - CASARYHEQYF TGTGCCAGCGCCAGGTATCACGAGCAGTACTTC
- TRBJ2-7 TRBV5-8 TRBD2 CASSFSGRAYEQYF TGTGCCAGCAGCTTTAGCGGGAGGGCCTACGAGCAGTACTTC
- TRBJ1-4 TRBV7-9 TRBD1 CASSLADRGREKLFF TGTGCCAGCAGCTTAGCGGACAGGGGGCGTGAAAAACTGTTTTTT
- TRBJ2-3 TRBV5-1 - CASSFLVRSDTQYF TGCGCCAGCAGCTTTTTGGTCAGATCGGATACGCAGTATTTT
- TRBJ2-1 TRBV10-3 TRBD2 CAISESGSGAANNEQFF TGTGCCATCAGTGAGTCAGGTAGCGGGGCAGCGAACAATGAGCAGTTCTTC
- TRBJ2-1 TRBV20-1 - CSVDGYNEQFF TGCAGTGTTGACGGGTACAATGAGCAGTTCTTC
- TRBJ1-6 TRBV7-3 - CASSPGVNSPLHF TGTGCCAGCAGCCCCGGTGTTAATTCACCCCTCCACTTT
- TRBJ2-7 TRBV5-5 TRBD2 CASSLDGGGLYEQYF TGTGCCAGCAGCTTGGATGGCGGGGGTCTCTACGAGCAGTACTTC
- TRBJ1-6 TRBV13 - CASSFYRDSPLHF TGTGCCAGCAGCTTTTACAGGGATTCACCCCTCCACTTT
- TRBJ1-1 TRBV10-3 - CAISEFFGTSIGGTEAFF TGTGCCATCAGTGAATTTTTTGGGACAAGCATAGGAGGCACTGAAGCTTTCTTT
many TRBJ1-2 TRBV7-6 TRBD1 CASSSTGTGKGYGGYTF TGTGCCAGCAGCTCGACCGGGACAGGGAAGGGGTATGGTGGCTACACCTTC
- TRBJ1-3 TRBV29-1 - CSALDSTSGNTIYF TGCAGCGCACTGGACAGTACTTCTGGAAACACCATATATTTT
- TRBJ2-3 TRBV14 TRBD2 CASRLSGSTDTQYF TGTGCCAGCAGATTGAGCGGGAGTACAGATACGCAGTATTTT
once TRBJ1-5 TRBV15 TRBD1 CATSSDRGSNQPQHF TGTGCCACCAGCTCCGACAGGGGTAGCAATCAGCCCCAGCATTTT
- TRBJ2-7 TRBV15 TRBD2 CATSRAGTRIPYEQYF TGTGCCACCAGCAGGGCCGGGACTAGAATCCCCTACGAGCAGTACTTC
- TRBJ2-4 TRBV6-5 TRBD1 CASSYAGQGNIQYF TGTGCCAGCAGTTACGCGGGACAGGGAAACATTCAGTACTTC
- TRBJ2-3 TRBV10-2 - CASTLAGNTDTQYF TGCGCCAGCACCTTGGCGGGAAACACAGATACGCAGTATTTT
- TRBJ2-3 TRBV5-1 TRBD2 CASSGGLAGGAPTDTQYF TGCGCCAGCAGCGGAGGACTAGCGGGAGGCGCCCCCACAGATACGCAGTATTTT
- TRBJ2-3 TRBV13 TRBD2 CASSRSGTSGGANTQYF TGTGCCAGCAGCCGTTCCGGGACTAGCGGGGGGGCCAATACGCAGTATTTT
- TRBJ1-3 TRBV18 - CASSPPVLDTSSGNTIYF TGTGCCAGCTCACCACCGGTTCTGGACACAAGCTCTGGAAACACCATATATTTT
- TRBJ2-3 TRBV5-4 TRBD1 CASSLGQGADTQYF TGTGCCAGCAGCCTCGGACAGGGGGCAGATACGCAGTATTTT
- TRBJ2-5 TRBV6-5 TRBD1 CASRRGQERQETQYF TGTGCCAGCAGGAGGGGACAGGAACGTCAAGAGACCCAGTACTTC
- TRBJ2-7 TRBV12-1 - CASSFSPATSGESAYEQYF TGTGCCAGCAGCTTTTCCCCCGCGACTAGCGGGGAATCAGCCTACGAGCAGTACTTC
- TRBJ1-1 TRBV27 - CASSLSRVTTEAFF TGTGCCAGCAGTTTATCCAGGGTGACCACTGAAGCTTTCTTT
- TRBJ1-3 TRBV18 - CASSPRGTGIRTGNTIYF TGTGCCAGCTCACCTCGGGGAACAGGGATAAGGACTGGAAACACCATATATTTT
- TRBJ2-3 TRBV6-5 - CASSYSPGSSTDTQYF TGTGCCAGCAGTTACTCGCCAGGGTCTAGCACAGATACGCAGTATTTT
- TRBJ2-7 TRBV29-1 TRBD1 CSVEDGQGILYEQYF TGCAGCGTTGAAGACGGACAGGGTATATTGTACGAGCAGTACTTC
few TRBJ2-1 TRBV6-5 - CASSYLAQDNEQFF TGTGCCAGCAGTTACTTGGCCCAAGACAATGAGCAGTTCTTC
- TRBJ2-1 TRBV5-6 TRBD1 CASSLGQGAGNEQFF TGTGCCAGCAGCTTGGGTCAGGGGGCTGGCAATGAGCAGTTCTTC
- TRBJ2-5 TRBV5-1 - CASSLATTSFETQYF TGCGCCAGCAGCTTGGCCACGACTAGTTTCGAGACCCAGTACTTC
- TRBJ2-3 TRBV6-2/TRBV6-3 - CASSYPQPHGSISDTQYF TGTGCCAGCAGTTACCCCCAACCCCACGGGAGTATATCAGATACGCAGTATTTT
few TRBJ1-6 TRBV7-2 TRBD1 CASSLGPGQNSPLHF TGTGCCAGCAGCTTAGGGCCGGGACAGAATTCACCCCTCCACTTT